This note documents a single T cell receptor beta chain sequence. Clones were sequenced by immunoSEQ multiplex PCR, and TCRdb holds only the in-frame ones, with some missing. The sample includes around 1.9 million clones, approximately 94% of them seen just once. The data stem from a study of shared clonotypes between healthy human individuals. Naive CD8 populations comprised CD45RO-negative cells positively selected for CCR7, excluding terminally differentiated effector memory CD45RA+ cells. The CDR3 length is 14 residues. The V gene's germline CDR1 is PRHDT and CDR2 FYEKMQ (reference sequence). With V trimmed by 4 bases and J by 7 bases, 10 bases remained unmatched.

This sequence joins TRBV13 and TRBJ2-7; the match to TRBD2 covers 7 bases. The sequence was obtained from a man between 18 and 35 years old in good health. Some clones in this sample may be carry-over from other donors' samples. The sequenced material came from naive CD8+ T cells from PBMCs. The CDR3 region has the DNA TGTGCCAGCAGCTGGGGACCGGGAGGTCGAGAGCAGTACTTC. This encodes CASSWGPGGREQYF.